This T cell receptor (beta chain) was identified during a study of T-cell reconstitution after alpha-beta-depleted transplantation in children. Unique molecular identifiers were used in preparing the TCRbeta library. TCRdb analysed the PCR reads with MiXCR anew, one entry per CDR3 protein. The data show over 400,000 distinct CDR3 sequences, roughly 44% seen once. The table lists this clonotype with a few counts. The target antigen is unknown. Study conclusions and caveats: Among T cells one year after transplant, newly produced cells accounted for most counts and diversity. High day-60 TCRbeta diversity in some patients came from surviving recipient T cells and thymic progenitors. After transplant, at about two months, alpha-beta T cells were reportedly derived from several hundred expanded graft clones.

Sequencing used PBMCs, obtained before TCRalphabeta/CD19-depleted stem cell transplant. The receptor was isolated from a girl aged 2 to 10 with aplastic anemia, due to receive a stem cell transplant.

The CDR3 DNA reads TGTGCCAGCAGTTTCGTGTCAGGGGGTGATAATCAGCCCCAGCATTTT. As protein: CASSFVSGGDNQPQHF. This rearrangement joins TRBV28 to TRBJ1-5; 7 bases fit TRBD1. The junction had 9 bases not matched to a gene; V was cut back by 3 bases and J by 4 bases. Per germline, CDR1 MDHEN and CDR2 SYDVKM. The CDR3 length is 16 residues.